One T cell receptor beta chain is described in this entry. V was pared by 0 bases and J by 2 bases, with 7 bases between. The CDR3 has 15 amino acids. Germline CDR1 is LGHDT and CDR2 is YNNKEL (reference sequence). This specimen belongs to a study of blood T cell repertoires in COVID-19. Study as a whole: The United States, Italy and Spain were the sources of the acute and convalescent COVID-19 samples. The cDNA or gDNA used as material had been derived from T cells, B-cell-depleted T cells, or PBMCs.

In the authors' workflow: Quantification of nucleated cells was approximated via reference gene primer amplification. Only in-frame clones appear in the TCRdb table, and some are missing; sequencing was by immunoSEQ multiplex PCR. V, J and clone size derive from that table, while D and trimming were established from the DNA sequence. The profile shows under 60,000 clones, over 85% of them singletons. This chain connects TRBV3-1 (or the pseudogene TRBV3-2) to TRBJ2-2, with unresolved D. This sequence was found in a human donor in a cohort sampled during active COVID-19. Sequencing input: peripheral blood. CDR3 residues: CASSQDSLNTGELFF. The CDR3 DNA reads TGTGCCAGCAGCCAAGACTCACTTAACACCGGGGAGCTGTTTTTT.